One sample yielded the 17 T cell receptor beta chains listed below, sequenced in a study of blood T cell repertoires in COVID-19. Produced via immunoSEQ multiplex PCR; TCRdb's table is partial and in-frame only. The data hold about 40,000 clones, with about 88% observed a single time. Sequenced input: peripheral blood. These receptors were obtained from a man in his forties or fifties in a cohort sampled during active COVID-19.

In this sample, this clone turned up once. This chain connects TRBV7-3 to TRBJ1-1; a weak D match, TRBD1 (5 bases). V was pared by 0 bases and J by 1 base, with 9 bases between. CDR3 size: 15 residues. CDR1 and CDR2 (germline): SGHTA, FQGTGA. The DNA of the CDR3 is TGTGCCAGCAGCTTAACAGACAGCGCGAACACTGAAGCTTTCTTT. It specifies CASSLTDSANTEAFF. Looking up the rest from reference TRBV7-3 and TRBJ1-1 gives the full variable domain: GAGVSQTPSNKVTEKGKYVELRCDPISGHTALYWYRQSLGQGPEFLIYFQGTGAADDSGLPNDRFFAVRPEGSVSTLKIQRTERGDSAVYLCASSLTDSANTEAFFGQGTRLTVV.

The chain is built from TRBV27 and TRBJ2-5; 7 bases are shared with TRBD2. The CDR3 covers 11 residues. Germline V gene data show CDR1 as MNHEY and CDR2 as SMNVEV (reference sequence). With 5 bases clipped from V and 11 bases from J, the junction kept 5 bases outside the gene matches. The CDR3 region is CASSLGGTQYF. The CDR3 DNA follows: TGTGCCAGCAGTCTGGGGGGGACTCAGTACTTC.

The genes are TRBV6-5 and TRBJ2-5; TRBD2 matches 10 bases. With 6 bases clipped from V and 4 bases from J, the junction kept 2 bases outside the gene matches. The CDR3 sequence is 13 residues long. In germline, CDR1 is MNHEY, CDR2 SVGAGI. The CDR3 region is CASRTSGLETQYF. The CDR3 region has the DNA TGTGCCAGCAGGACTAGCGGGTTAGAGACCCAGTACTTC.

This chain connects TRBV18 to TRBJ2-2; tentative D call: TRBD2 (6 bases). CDR1 is KGHSH, CDR2 LQKENI, per germline. V lost 8 bases and J lost 2, with 15 bases in between. The CDR3 loop spans 15 amino acids. CDR3 nucleotides: TGTGCCAGCGCTCCGGGTAGCGGTAACACCGGGGAGCTGTTTTTT. Translating gives CASAPGSGNTGELFF.

V is TRBV7-9 and J is TRBJ1-1, with D possibly being TRBD1 (6 bases). Per the germline V gene, CDR1 is SEHNR and CDR2 is FQNEAQ (reference sequence). V was trimmed by 5 bases and J by 5 bases, leaving 15 bases between them. The CDR3 spans 14 residues. The CDR3 DNA sequence: TGTGCCAGCAGCCCGGGGGCGGGGGGGACTGAAGCTTTCTTT. Protein: CASSPGAGGTEAFF.

The chain couples TRBV6-2 or TRBV6-3 to TRBJ1-2, with 7 bases lining up with TRBD1. V shed 6 bases, J shed 6 bases, and the junction held 10 bases outside the gene matches. Germline V CDR1 and CDR2: MNHEY, SVGEGT. This CDR3 contains 14 residues. The CDR3 DNA sequence: TGTGCCAGCAGCTTACTCTGGACAGGTGATGGCTACACCTTC. Amino acid sequence: CASSLLWTGDGYTF.

The rearrangement joins TRBV7-6 to TRBJ2-5, with 11 nucleotides matching TRBD2. The V segment lost 2 bases and the J segment 5 bases; nucleotides outside the gene matches: 10. CDR1 and CDR2 (germline): SGHVS, FNYEAQ. There are 17 residues in the CDR3. The CDR3 spells CASSLFVVAGGLETQYF. In nucleotides, the CDR3 is TGTGCCAGCAGCTTATTTGTGGTAGCGGGGGGGCTGGAGACCCAGTACTTC.

The chain recombines TRBV11-3 with TRBJ2-1; 13 bases are a match to TRBD2. Germline V gene data show CDR1 as SGHNT and CDR2 as YENEEA. V gave up 5 bases and J gave up 6 bases; unmatched junction bases: 4. This CDR3 comprises 15 residues. CDR3 nucleotide sequence: TGTGCCAGCAGCCTACTAGCGGGGGGGTTCAATGAGCAGTTCTTC. Its translation: CASSLLAGGFNEQFF.

The J gene is TRBJ2-2, the V gene TRBV5-1; 12 nucleotides align to TRBD2. V trimming: 3 bases; J trimming: 4 bases; junction bases outside the gene matches: 10. This CDR3 is built from 18 residues. Germline CDR1 and CDR2: SGHRS and YFSETQ. CDR3 amino acids: CASSSGLAGPRGTGELFF. The DNA for the CDR3 is TGCGCCAGCAGCTCGGGACTAGCGGGCCCCAGGGGCACCGGGGAGCTGTTTTTT.

This chain uses TRBV11-2 with TRBJ1-1; D is undetermined. The germline V gene has CDR1 SGHAT and CDR2 FQNNGV. The length of the CDR3 is 12 residues. V lost 2 bases and J lost 5, with 6 bases in between. The CDR3 nucleotides are TGTGCCAGCAGCTTAAGGAGGACTGAAGCTTTCTTT. Its translation: CASSLRRTEAFF.

This chain joins TRBV6-2 or TRBV6-3 and TRBJ2-3; 7 nucleotides agree with TRBD1. The ends lost 6 bases at V and 2 bases at J; junction bases unmatched: 11. This CDR3 comprises 16 residues. CDR1 is MNHEY, CDR2 SVGEGT, per germline. The CDR3 spells CASSGRTGVPTDTQYF. The CDR3 region has the DNA TGTGCCAGCAGCGGGCGAACAGGGGTTCCCACAGATACGCAGTATTTT.

The V and J genes are TRBV9 and TRBJ2-1; the D gene is possibly TRBD2 (5 bases). The V end lost 0 bases, the J end lost 8 bases, and 9 bases lay between the germline ends. Germline V gives CDR1 SGDLS, CDR2 YYNGEE. The CDR3 loop spans 13 amino acids. The CDR3 loop reads CASSVDTGYEQFF. The CDR3 region has the DNA TGTGCCAGCAGCGTAGATACGGGGTATGAGCAGTTCTTC. The entire variable domain, with the rest obtained from reference TRBV9 and TRBJ2-1, is as follows: DSGVTQTPKHLITATGQRVTLRCSPRSGDLSVYWYQQSLDQGLQFLIQYYNGEERAKGNILERFSAQQFPDLHSELNLSSLELGDSALYFCASSVDTGYEQFFGPGTRLTVL.

This chain links TRBV11-3 with TRBJ2-3; TRBD1 matches at 7 bases. The junction had 15 bases not matched to a gene; V was cut back by 5 bases and J by 4 bases. This CDR3 has 17 amino acids. The germline gives CDR1 SGHNT, CDR2 YENEEA. In nucleotides, the CDR3 is TGTGCCAGCAGCCCAGAGAAGGGGGCCGGTTACCCAGATACGCAGTATTTT. Translation gives CASSPEKGAGYPDTQYF.

The J gene is TRBJ1-5, the V gene TRBV7-9; 10 nucleotides line up with TRBD1. With 5 bases clipped from V and 7 bases from J, the junction kept 11 bases outside the gene matches. The CDR3 is made up of 16 amino acids. The germline V gene has CDR1 SEHNR and CDR2 FQNEAQ (reference sequence). CDR3 residues: CASSRIGTGADQPQHF. DNA for the CDR3: TGTGCCAGCAGCCGCATAGGGACAGGGGCTGACCAGCCCCAGCATTTT.

CDR3 loop: CASSVDRNQPQHF. The CDR3 bases are TGTGCCAGCAGCGTGGACAGGAATCAGCCCCAGCATTTT. The chain links TRBV11-2 to TRBJ1-5, with 7 bases lining up with TRBD1. This CDR3 has 13 residues. The junction had 2 bases not matched to a gene; V was cut back by 5 bases and J by 4 bases. Germline values: CDR1 SGHAT, CDR2 FQNNGV.

V is TRBV13 and J is TRBJ2-2, with D possibly being TRBD2 (5 bases). The CDR3 spans 12 residues. Germline-derived CDR1 and CDR2 are PRHDT and FYEKMQ (reference sequence). Deletions cut 8 bases from V and 5 bases from J, with 9 bases between. CDR3 DNA sequence: TGTGCCAGCGGAGGCGGGACCGGGGAGCTGTTTTTT. Translation gives CASGGGTGELFF.

The chain joins TRBV10-1 to TRBJ2-1; D ambiguous. Trimming took 3 bases from V and 9 from J, leaving 12 bases between them. Looked up from germline, CDR1 is WNHNN and CDR2 is SYGVQD (reference sequence). The CDR3 is 13 amino acids. In nucleotides, the CDR3 is TGCGCCAGCAGTGACTTGATATGGAGTGAGCAGTTCTTC. Amino acid sequence: CASSDLIWSEQFF.